This TCR beta chain came from a study of blood T cell repertoires in COVID-19. Note on this clone: The sample contains more than one DNA sequence encoding this CDR3.

Trimming removed 3 bases from V and 0 bases from J; junction bases left unmatched: 2. Germline assignment: CDR1 SGDLS and CDR2 YYNGEE. The CDR3 length is 15 residues. Methods used by the authors: Amplification of reference gene primers provided the estimated nucleated cell counts. This table comes from immunoSEQ multiplex PCR, and its TCRdb copy is limited to in-frame clones, with some not included. The DNA gave D and trimming, while V, J and clone size come from that table. In the table there are approximately 100,000 clones, approximately 81% of which are singletons. The sequencing input was peripheral blood. The source of this sequence is a man older than 75 with acute or convalescent COVID-19. This rearrangement joins TRBV9 to TRBJ2-3; 9 bases are a match to TRBD1. CDR3 protein: CASSEGTGSTDTQYF. DNA for the CDR3: TGTGCCAGCAGCGAGGGGACAGGGAGCACAGATACGCAGTATTTT.